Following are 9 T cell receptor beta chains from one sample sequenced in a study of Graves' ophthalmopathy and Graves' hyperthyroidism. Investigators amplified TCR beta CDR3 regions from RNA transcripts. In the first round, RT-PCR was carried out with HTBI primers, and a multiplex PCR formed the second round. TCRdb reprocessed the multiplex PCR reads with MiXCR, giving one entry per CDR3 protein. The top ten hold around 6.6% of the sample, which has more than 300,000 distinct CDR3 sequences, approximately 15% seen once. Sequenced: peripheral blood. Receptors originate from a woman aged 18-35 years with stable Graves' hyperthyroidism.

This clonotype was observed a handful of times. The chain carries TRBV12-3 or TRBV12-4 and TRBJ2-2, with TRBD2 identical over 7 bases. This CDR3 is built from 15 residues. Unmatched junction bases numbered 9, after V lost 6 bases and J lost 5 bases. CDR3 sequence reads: CASRPERGGTGELFF. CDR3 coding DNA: TGTGCCAGCAGACCCGAGCGGGGTGGGACCGGGGAGCTGTTTTTT.

CDR3 residues: CASSLSQTSYEQYF. The CDR3 DNA reads TGCGCCAGCAGCTTGAGTCAGACCTCCTACGAGCAGTACTTC. The J gene is TRBJ2-7, the V gene TRBV5-1; unclear D gene. The CDR3 length is 14 residues. Germline V gene lookup returns CDR1 SGHRS and CDR2 YFSETQ. The ends were cut back, 1 base at V and 0 bases at J, with 8 bases in the middle.

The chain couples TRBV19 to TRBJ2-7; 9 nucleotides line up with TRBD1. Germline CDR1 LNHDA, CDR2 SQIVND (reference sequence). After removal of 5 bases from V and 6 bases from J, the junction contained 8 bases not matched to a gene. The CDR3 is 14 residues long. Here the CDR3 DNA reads TGTGCCAGTAGTCCGGGACAGGGCGATGGCGAGCAGTACTTC. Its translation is CASSPGQGDGEQYF.

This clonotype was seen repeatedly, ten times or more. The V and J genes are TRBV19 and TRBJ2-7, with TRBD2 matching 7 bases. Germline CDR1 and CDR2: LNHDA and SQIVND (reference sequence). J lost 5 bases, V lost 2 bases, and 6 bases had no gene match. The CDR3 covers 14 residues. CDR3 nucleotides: TGTGCCAGTAGTATATACGGGGGGATCGACGAGCAGTACTTC. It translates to CASSIYGGIDEQYF.

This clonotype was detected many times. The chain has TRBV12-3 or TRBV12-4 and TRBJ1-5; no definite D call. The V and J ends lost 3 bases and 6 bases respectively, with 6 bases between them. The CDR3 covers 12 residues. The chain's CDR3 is CASSFLAQPQHF. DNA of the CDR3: TGTGCCAGCAGTTTTCTGGCTCAGCCCCAGCATTTT.

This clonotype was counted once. The CDR3 coding sequence is TGTGCCAGCAGCCTCCGGGACAGGGTAACCTACGAGCAGTACTTC. It codes for CASSLRDRVTYEQYF. The chain links TRBV6-2 or TRBV6-3 to TRBJ2-7, with 9 bases aligning to TRBD1. The CDR3 has 15 residues. Germline CDR1 reads MNHEY; CDR2 reads SVGEGT. V was clipped by 6 bases and J by 2 bases; unmatched bases: 8.

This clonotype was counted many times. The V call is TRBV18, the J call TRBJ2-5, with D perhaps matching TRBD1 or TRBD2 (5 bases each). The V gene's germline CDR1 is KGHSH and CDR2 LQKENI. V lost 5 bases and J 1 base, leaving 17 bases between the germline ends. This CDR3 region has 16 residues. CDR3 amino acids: CASSLNPGPSQETQYF. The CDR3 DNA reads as TGTGCCAGCTCATTAAATCCGGGACCTTCCCAAGAGACCCAGTACTTC.

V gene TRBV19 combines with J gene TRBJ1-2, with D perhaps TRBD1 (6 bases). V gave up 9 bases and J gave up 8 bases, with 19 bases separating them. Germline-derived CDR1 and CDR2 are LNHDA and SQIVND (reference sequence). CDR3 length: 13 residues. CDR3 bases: TGTGCCAGCAGTGCCGCGTCAGGGGTAGGCTACACCTTC. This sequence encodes CASSAASGVGYTF. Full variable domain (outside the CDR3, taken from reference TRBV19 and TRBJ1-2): DGGITQSPKYLFRKEGQNVTLSCEQNLNHDAMYWYRQDPGQGLRLIYYSQIVNDFQKGDIAEGYSVSREKKESFPLTVTSAQKNPTAFYLCASSAASGVGYTFGSGTRLTVV.

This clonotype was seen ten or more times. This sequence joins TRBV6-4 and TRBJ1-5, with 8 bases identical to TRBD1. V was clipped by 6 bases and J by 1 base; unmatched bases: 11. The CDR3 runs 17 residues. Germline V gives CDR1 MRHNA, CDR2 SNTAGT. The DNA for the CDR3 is TGTGCCAGCAGCCCTATGGGGACAGGACTAAGCAATCAGCCCCAGCATTTT. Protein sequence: CASSPMGTGLSNQPQHF.